This is a list of T cell receptor beta chains from one sample in a study of blood T cell repertoires in COVID-19. The protocol was immunoSEQ multiplex PCR, while the TCRdb copy is restricted to in-frame clones and leaves out a portion. The profile shows some 360,000 clones, around 87% of them singletons. The sequenced sample consisted of peripheral blood. These receptors came from a woman in her sixties with COVID-19, enrolled during active disease. Both conserved end residues are part of each CDR3.

v_call,cdr3_aa
TRBV6-5,CASSQGGTEAFF
TRBV4-1,CASSLGTSGGASQFF
TRBV2,CASRRGELETQYF
TRBV6-5,CASSYLWGASGNTIYF
TRBV7-3,CASSPGQGRYEQYF
TRBV2,CASSEEGAWEKLFF
TRBV6-5,CASSYEGSGEKLFF
TRBV19,CASRKPGQGYTGELFF
TRBV19,CASSTTDRVRIIEQFF
TRBV7-9,CASSLARGQTGELFF
TRBV21-1,CASSKSMEGWAPYEQYF
TRBV10-3,CAIHEGRVSNTEAFF
TRBV19,CASSRSASRLPYNEQFF
TRBV19,CASSPLTGTGELFF
TRBV6-5,CASSYVGGTDTQYF
TRBV2,CASRGQGLPGDTQYF
TRBV12-3/TRBV12-4,CASRDRQKAFF
TRBV28,CASSLRGALEKLFF
TRBV2,CASLRERESTF
TRBV2,CASIVQGAQANYGYTF
TRBV6-5,CASSYARAPNTGELFF
TRBV27,CASSFGGLSPLHF
TRBV11-3,CASRPQTGSGNSPLHF
TRBV19,CASSPGTGVTEAFF
TRBV2,CASRLMIAGVGEQYF
TRBV19,CASSMSFVATNEKLFF
TRBV5-1,CASSPPGTGAVTDTQYF
TRBV18,CASSPLSGGGTDTQYF
TRBV30,CAWTGQGAIRTNYGYTF
TRBV2,CASVFGQGPSYEQYF
TRBV15,CATSRHSNTGELFF
TRBV5-5,CASSLATGENYGYTF
TRBV3-1/TRBV3-2,CASSQDFPSGGGTDTQYF
TRBV20-1,CSASGTGVRSEAFF